This TCR beta chain was captured in a study of shared clonotypes between healthy human individuals. Broader study findings: About 5% was the fraction of naive CD4 clonotypes found shared across several donors. Richness estimates generally favored naive over memory subsets. Even with large depth, rarefaction showed that sorted-subset sequencing was incomplete.

For each subset, genomic DNA was distributed in equal portions over several immunoSEQ plates. Clones were sequenced by immunoSEQ multiplex PCR, and TCRdb holds only the in-frame ones, with some missing. Among 950,000 to 1,100,000 clones listed, more than 75% were seen once. About this clone itself: As yet, its antigen is unknown.

Germline CDR1 is MGHRA and CDR2 is YSYEKL. The CDR3 is 18 residues long. V dropped 0 bases and J dropped 5; count of bases not matched to a gene: 8. The rearrangement links TRBV4-1 to TRBJ2-5; the match to TRBD2 covers 14 bases. The sample consisted of memory CD4+ T cells from PBMCs. Subset given: CD45RA-negative fraction. This clonotype was obtained from a man younger than 35 in good health. Some clones in this sample may be carry-over from other donors' samples. CDR3 residues: CASSQDGLAGGVVETQYF. CDR3 coding DNA: TGCGCCAGCAGCCAAGACGGACTAGCGGGAGGAGTGGTGGAGACCCAGTACTTC.